This entry features one T cell receptor (beta chain) sequence. Its target is not known. One junction end does not reproduce the germline sequence, and a read error may be involved. These data are taken from a study of blood T cells in healthy people across ages. About the research overall: About one barcoded beta molecule was captured per two T cells (by template switching).

Study-level results: Strong correlation was found linking TCR beta diversity to naive T cell percentage.

A second PCR, run for about 7 to 11 cycles, used a sample-barcoded 5' primer plus a J-beta primer mix. Each cDNA molecule, via a template-switch adaptor with 12 random nucleotides, was tagged. MiXCR, run by TCRdb on the 5' RACE reads, gives a single entry per CDR3 protein. The repertoire includes about 540,000 distinct CDR3 sequences, approximately 25% of them detected once, and approximately 8.7% sits in the top ten. CDR3 length equals 15 residues. Germline V CDR1 and CDR2: MDHEN, SYDVKM. Healthy individuals of Caucasian origin from Russia, aged roughly 6 to 100, served as donors. These data were likewise used in another study, on T cells of mothers and their children.

The sequenced material came from blood. The chain is built from TRBV28 and TRBJ2-1; 10 nucleotides match TRBD1. The sequence was obtained from a boy between 10 and 17 years old in good health. CDR3 residues: CAGSPDRGTYNEQFF. Written as DNA, the CDR3 is TGTGCCGGCAGTCCGGACAGGGGGACCTACAATGAGCAGTTCTTC.